The 10 T cell receptor beta chains below were found in one sample sequenced in a study of OX40 agonist ivuxolimab in advanced cancers. The library was built by means of the immunoSEQ multiplex PCR assay. TCRdb's version of the immuneACCESS table is confined to in-frame rearrangements and falls short of the full clone set. An unresolved V gene accounts for under half of the shortfall where checked; the remainder is of unknown origin. This sample comprises tens of thousands of clones, 91% of them detected only once. The ten largest clones represent roughly 5% of the sample. Sequenced material: CD4+ or CD8+ T cells sorted from blood, taken in a trial of the OX40 agonist ivuxolimab. These receptors originate from an adult with an advanced solid tumor such as melanoma, head and neck, liver or kidney cancer.

The V and J genes are TRBV27 and TRBJ2-5; 8 nucleotides match TRBD1. Germline trimming cut 5 bases from V and 0 bases from J; bases unmatched to any gene: 8. This CDR3 has 16 residues. Germline V gene sequence: CDR1 MNHEY, CDR2 SMNVEV (reference sequence). CDR3 nucleotide sequence: TGTGCCAGCAGTCCCTCACAGGGGGTGTACCAAGAGACCCAGTACTTC. Amino acid sequence: CASSPSQGVYQETQYF.

The chain recombines TRBV30 with TRBJ2-3, with TRBD2 matching over 9 bases. Germline loops: CDR1 GTSNPN, CDR2 SVGIG (reference sequence). V lost 6 bases to trimming and J lost 8 bases; unmatched junction nucleotides: 6. CDR3 length: 12 amino acids. The CDR3 DNA follows: TGTGCCTGTAGCGGGAGTGGAGCTACGCAGTATTTT. This gives the protein CACSGSGATQYF.

The chain has TRBV5-1 and TRBJ2-7; D is unresolved. Per the germline V gene, CDR1 is SGHRS and CDR2 is YFSETQ. The length of the CDR3 is 14 residues. Trimming took off 4 bases at V and 0 bases at J, with 11 bases between the two ends. CDR3 DNA: TGCGCCAGCAGCCCCGCAGCAAGCTCCTACGAGCAGTACTTC. Protein product: CASSPAASSYEQYF.

The V and J genes are TRBV11-2 and TRBJ2-7; D is possibly TRBD1 (5 bases). This CDR3 is 15 amino acids long. Trimming took 4 bases from V and 6 from J, leaving 19 bases between them. Germline lookup yields CDR1 SGHAT and CDR2 FQNNGV. The CDR3 nucleotides are TGTGCCAGCAGCTCCCTGGACACGATCCAGCCCGAGCAGTACGTC. This codes for CASSSLDTIQPEQYV.

The rearrangement joins TRBV5-5 to TRBJ2-2, with 12 bases that match TRBD2. J lost 0 bases, V lost 1 base, and 7 bases had no gene match. CDR3 length: 19 amino acids. Germline CDR1 and CDR2: SGHKS and YYEKEE (reference sequence). The CDR3 DNA is TGTGCCAGCAGCTTGTTCACTAGCGGGGGGCAAGCGAACACCGGGGAGCTGTTTTTT. It specifies CASSLFTSGGQANTGELFF.

This clone was picked up one time. The chain joins TRBV12-1 to TRBJ2-7; the table calls TRBD2, which could not be checked here. TRBV12-1 is a pseudogene. CDR3 length: 16 amino acids. CDR3 protein: CASSPKTLACLYEQYV. The DNA for the CDR3 is TGTGCCAGCAGCCCTAAGACGCTAGCGTGCTTATACGAGCAGTACGTC.

This rearrangement joins TRBV29-1 to TRBJ2-7; no firm D call. From germline, CDR1 is SQVTM and CDR2 ANQGSEA. Trimming stripped 7 bases from V and 4 bases from J, with 14 bases between. This CDR3 has 12 residues. The CDR3 loop reads CSAADLFYEQYF. Written as DNA, the CDR3 is TGCAGCGCCGCGGATCTCTTTTACGAGCAGTACTTC.

The rearrangement joins TRBV2 to TRBJ2-1; 8 bases are a match to TRBD1. Germline V gene lookup returns CDR1 SNHLY and CDR2 FYNNEI. The V gene end was trimmed by 4 bases and the J gene end by 3 bases; junction bases not matched to a gene: 8. This CDR3 comprises 16 residues. The CDR3 is CASSGKGQGVYNEQFF. The CDR3, as DNA: TGTGCCAGCAGTGGAAAAGGACAGGGCGTCTACAATGAGCAGTTCTTC.

The V call is TRBV7-3, the J call TRBJ2-1; the match to TRBD2 covers 11 bases. This CDR3 is built from 18 residues. Per germline, CDR1 SGHTA and CDR2 FQGTGA. The J segment lost 8 bases and the V segment lost 3 bases, leaving 15 bases of the junction unmatched. For the CDR3, the DNA is TGTGCCAGCAGCTTCGGCCCAGTCCTAGCGGGAGGTCGTGATGAGCAGTTCTTC. The encoded protein is CASSFGPVLAGGRDEQFF.

The chain links TRBV7-3 to TRBJ2-1; 9 nucleotides line up with TRBD1. Per germline, CDR1 SGHTA and CDR2 FQGTGA. The CDR3 has 15 amino acids. Trimming took 1 base from V and 6 from J; bases not matched to a gene: 4. This chain's CDR3 is CASSLRGTGINEQFF. The DNA of the CDR3 is TGTGCCAGCAGCTTAAGGGGGACAGGGATCAATGAGCAGTTCTTC.